This TCR beta chain appears in the sequencing data of a study of T-cell memory formation after mild COVID-19. TCRdb re-analysed the 5' RACE reads in MiXCR, keeping a single row per CDR3 protein. The repertoire holds around 250,000 distinct CDR3 sequences, with 15% as singletons. General study points: CD4+ contracting clones were mainly CM and EM; CD8+ ones, EMRA.

About this clonotype itself: Antigen: not known.

V gave up 1 base and J gave up 1 base, with 15 bases separating them. In germline, CDR1 is SGHVS, CDR2 FNYEAQ. The CDR3 covers 17 residues. The sample consisted of PBMCs or a T cell subset sorted from them (not recorded which). The V call is TRBV7-6, the J call TRBJ2-3; TRBD1 might be the D (5 bases). This TCR was sampled from an adult woman who had mild COVID-19 (a few samples of this study predate the infection). Cell type and time point are not known. The CDR3 loop reads CASSLGVKGEGTDTQYF. The CDR3 DNA sequence: TGTGCCAGCAGCTTAGGGGTTAAAGGGGAAGGCACAGATACGCAGTATTTT.